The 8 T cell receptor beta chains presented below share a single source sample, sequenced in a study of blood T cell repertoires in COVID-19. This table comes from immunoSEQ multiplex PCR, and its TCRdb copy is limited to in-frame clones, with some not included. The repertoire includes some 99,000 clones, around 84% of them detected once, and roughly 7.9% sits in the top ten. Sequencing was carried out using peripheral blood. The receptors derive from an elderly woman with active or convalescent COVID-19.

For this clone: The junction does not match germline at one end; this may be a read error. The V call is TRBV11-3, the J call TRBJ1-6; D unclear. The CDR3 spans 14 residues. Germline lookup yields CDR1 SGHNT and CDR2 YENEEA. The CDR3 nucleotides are TGTGCCAGCAGCGCGGACTCCCATAATTCACCCCTCCACTTT. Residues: CASSADSHNSPLHF.

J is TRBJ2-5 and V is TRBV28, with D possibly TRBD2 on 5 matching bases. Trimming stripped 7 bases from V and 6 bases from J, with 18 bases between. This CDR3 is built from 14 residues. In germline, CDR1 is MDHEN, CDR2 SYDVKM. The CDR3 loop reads CASTLVGDKKTQYF. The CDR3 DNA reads TGTGCCAGCACCCTCGTCGGGGATAAAAAGACCCAGTACTTC.

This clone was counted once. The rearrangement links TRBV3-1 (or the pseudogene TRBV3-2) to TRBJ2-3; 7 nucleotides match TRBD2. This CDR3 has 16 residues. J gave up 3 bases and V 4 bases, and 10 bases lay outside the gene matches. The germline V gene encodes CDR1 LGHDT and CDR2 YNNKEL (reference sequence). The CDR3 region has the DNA TGTGCCAGCAGCCTCCAGACTAGCTCATTGACAGATACGCAGTATTTT. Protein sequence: CASSLQTSSLTDTQYF.

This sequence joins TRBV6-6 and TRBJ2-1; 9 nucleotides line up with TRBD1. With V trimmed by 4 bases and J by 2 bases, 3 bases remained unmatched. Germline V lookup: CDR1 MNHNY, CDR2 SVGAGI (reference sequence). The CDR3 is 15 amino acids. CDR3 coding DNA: TGTGCCAGCAGTTTGGACAGGGGACCCTACAATGAGCAGTTCTTC. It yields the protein CASSLDRGPYNEQFF.

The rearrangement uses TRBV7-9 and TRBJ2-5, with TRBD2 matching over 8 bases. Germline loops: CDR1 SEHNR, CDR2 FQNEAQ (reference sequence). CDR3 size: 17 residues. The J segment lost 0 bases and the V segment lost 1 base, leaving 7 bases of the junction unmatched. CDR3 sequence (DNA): TGTGCCAGCAGCTTAGGGGTCACTAGCGGAGACCAAGAGACCCAGTACTTC. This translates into CASSLGVTSGDQETQYF.

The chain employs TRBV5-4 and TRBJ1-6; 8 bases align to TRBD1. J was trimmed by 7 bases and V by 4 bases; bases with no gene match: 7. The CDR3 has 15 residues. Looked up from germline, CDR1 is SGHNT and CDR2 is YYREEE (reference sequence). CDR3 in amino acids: CASSPGQGGNSPLHF. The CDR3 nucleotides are TGTGCCAGCAGCCCCGGACAGGGCGGAAATTCACCCCTCCACTTT.

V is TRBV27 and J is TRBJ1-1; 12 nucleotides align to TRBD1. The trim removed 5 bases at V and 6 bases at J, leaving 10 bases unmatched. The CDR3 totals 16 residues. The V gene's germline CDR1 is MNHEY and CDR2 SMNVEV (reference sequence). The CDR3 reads CASSRVPGQGASEAFF. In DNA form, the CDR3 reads TGTGCCAGCAGTCGCGTCCCGGGACAGGGGGCCTCTGAAGCTTTCTTT.

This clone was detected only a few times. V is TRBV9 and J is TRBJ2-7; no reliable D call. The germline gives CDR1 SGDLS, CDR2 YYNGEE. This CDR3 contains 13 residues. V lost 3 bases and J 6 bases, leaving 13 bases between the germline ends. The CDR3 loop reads CASSGTTTGEQYF. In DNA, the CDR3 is TGTGCCAGCAGCGGAACGACGACGGGCGAGCAGTACTTC.